The 18 T cell receptor beta chains given below trace back to one sample, sequenced in a study of cytomegalovirus exposure and HLA in healthy donors. With 60 Vbeta and 13 Jbeta primers, the PCR was carried out. Libraries were prepared by immunoSEQ multiplex PCR; TCRdb keeps only in-frame clonotypes and omits some of them. The sample includes some 120,000 clones, 80% of them seen just once. The sequenced material came from PBMCs. Receptors were obtained from a man aged 25-45 years in good health and CMV-seropositive.

The chain employs TRBV6-1 and TRBJ1-4; 8 nucleotides agree with TRBD1. The CDR3 length is 15 residues. V lost 3 bases to trimming and J lost 5 bases; unmatched junction nucleotides: 5. Germline lookup yields CDR1 MNHNS and CDR2 SASEGT. The CDR3 loop reads CASSDWTGWNEKLFF. The CDR3 coding sequence is TGTGCCAGCAGTGATTGGACAGGGTGGAATGAAAAACTGTTTTTT.

The rearrangement joins TRBV7-8 to TRBJ1-2; the D gene is possibly TRBD1 (6 bases). The CDR3 is made up of 13 amino acids. Trimming left V 5 bases short and J 2 bases short, with 9 bases between. Germline assignment: CDR1 SGHVS and CDR2 FQNEAQ. CDR3 sequence: CASSPQGNYGYTF. The CDR3 nucleotides read TGTGCCAGCAGCCCACAGGGAAACTATGGCTACACCTTC.

The chain combines TRBV10-2 with TRBJ1-4; tentatively, D is TRBD1 (5 bases). The CDR3 runs to 14 residues. Germline V gene sequence: CDR1 WSHSY, CDR2 SAAADI. Trimming removed 4 bases from V and 0 bases from J, with 6 bases in between. The chain's CDR3 is CASSATATNEKLFF. As DNA, the CDR3 is TGCGCCAGCAGTGCGACAGCAACTAATGAAAAACTGTTTTTT.

The chain joins TRBV6-5 to TRBJ2-7; 10 nucleotides align to TRBD1. The CDR3 is 14 amino acids. Germline values: CDR1 MNHEY, CDR2 SVGAGI. V shed 6 bases and J 5 bases; nucleotides not matched to a gene: 7. The CDR3 here is CASRDRDRGHEQYF. The CDR3 region has the DNA TGTGCCAGCAGAGACCGGGACAGGGGCCACGAGCAGTACTTC.

This chain joins TRBV5-8 and TRBJ2-3; a possible D gene is TRBD1 (6 bases). The V gene's germline CDR1 is SGHTS and CDR2 YDEGEE. V was trimmed by 4 bases and J by 0 bases, leaving 18 bases between them. The length of the CDR3 is 17 residues. CDR3 coding DNA: TGTGCCAGCAGCCCCCCCCTGTGGGGGCACAGCACAGATACGCAGTATTTT. Translated, it gives CASSPPLWGHSTDTQYF.

The V gene is TRBV7-8, the J gene TRBJ2-5, with D possibly being TRBD2 (6 bases). V lost 4 bases and J 2 bases, leaving 14 bases between the germline ends. The CDR3 totals 15 residues. The germline V gene has CDR1 SGHVS and CDR2 FQNEAQ. The CDR3 sequence: CASSSYLGGQETQYF. CDR3 coding DNA: TGTGCCAGCAGCTCGTATCTGGGGGGACAAGAGACCCAGTACTTC.

The chain has TRBV15 and TRBJ2-4; weak D call: TRBD1 (5 bases). CDR3 length: 16 residues. CDR1 LNHNV and CDR2 YYDKDF come from the germline V gene (reference sequence). Trimming took 4 bases from V and 4 from J, leaving 17 bases between them. The DNA of the CDR3 is TGTGCCACCAGCAAAAGACAGACGAGCACTAAAAACATTCAGTACTTC. Its translation: CATSKRQTSTKNIQYF.

In its sample, this clone was seen once. V gene TRBV6-5 combines with J gene TRBJ1-2, with 8 positions matching TRBD1. The CDR3 runs 13 residues. CDR1 MNHEY and CDR2 SVGAGI come from the germline V gene. J gave up 5 bases and V 5 bases, and 4 bases lay outside the gene matches. The CDR3 region is CASSLQGDYGYTF. The CDR3 nucleotides read TGTGCCAGCAGTCTACAGGGGGATTATGGCTACACCTTC.

The count of this clone is one. The J gene is TRBJ2-1, the V gene TRBV6-5; 13 bases are shared with TRBD2. V shed 5 bases, J shed 9 bases, and the junction held 7 bases outside the gene matches. Germline assignment: CDR1 MNHEY and CDR2 SVGAGI. The CDR3 length is 15 residues. Written as DNA, the CDR3 is TGTGCCAGCAGTAAAACTAGCGGGGGGGCGCCTGAGCAGTTCTTC. Residues: CASSKTSGGAPEQFF.

Details on this clone: This same CDR3 is encoded by further DNA sequences in the sample. This chain connects TRBV6-1 to TRBJ1-2; D perhaps matches TRBD1 (5 bases). Trimming stripped 3 bases from V and 5 bases from J, with 7 bases between. CDR3 length: 12 amino acids. The germline V gene encodes CDR1 MNHNS and CDR2 SASEGT. The CDR3 DNA follows: TGTGCCAGCAGTGACAGGGTTTATGGCTACACCTTC. It is translated as CASSDRVYGYTF.

The chain combines TRBV29-1 with TRBJ1-2; the D is unclear. V lost 5 bases and J 4 bases, leaving 14 bases between the germline ends. Germline CDR1 SQVTM, CDR2 ANQGSEA. This CDR3 comprises 13 residues. CDR3 protein: CSVHLGSFYGYTF. The CDR3 bases are TGCAGCGTTCATCTGGGCAGTTTCTATGGCTACACCTTC.

The genes are TRBV28 and TRBJ2-7; tentative D call: TRBD1 (6 bases). The germline V gene has CDR1 MDHEN and CDR2 SYDVKM. This CDR3 contains 13 residues. Trimming stripped 4 bases from V and 7 bases from J, with 14 bases between. CDR3 sequence reads: CASSYVYRDEQYF. CDR3 nucleotides: TGTGCCAGCAGTTACGTATACAGGGATGAGCAGTACTTC.

The V call is TRBV5-1, the J call TRBJ1-1, with D perhaps matching TRBD1 (6 bases). The CDR3 covers 15 residues. Trimming removed 4 bases from V and 4 bases from J, with 17 bases in between. CDR1 is SGHRS, CDR2 YFSETQ, per germline. DNA for the CDR3: TGCGCCAGCAGCCGTTCAGGGGCCAGTCGCACTGAAGCTTTCTTT. This translates into CASSRSGASRTEAFF.

The rearrangement links TRBV19 to TRBJ1-1; D is unresolved. CDR3 length: 12 amino acids. The germline V gene encodes CDR1 LNHDA and CDR2 SQIVND (reference sequence). Trimming stripped 7 bases from V and 4 bases from J, with 10 bases between. The CDR3 loop is CASIVYGTEAFF. CDR3 sequence (DNA): TGTGCCAGTATTGTCTACGGCACTGAAGCTTTCTTT.

The chain uses TRBV29-1 and TRBJ2-1; TRBD1 agrees at 7 bases. Germline V gene sequence: CDR1 SQVTM, CDR2 ANQGSEA. The CDR3 is made up of 13 amino acids. Germline trimming cut 2 bases from V and 2 bases from J; bases unmatched to any gene: 0. CDR3 protein: CSVEQGAYNEQFF. The CDR3 DNA reads as TGCAGCGTTGAACAGGGGGCCTACAATGAGCAGTTCTTC.

The chain joins TRBV7-2 to TRBJ2-2, with no clear D. The germline gives CDR1 SGHTA, CDR2 FQGNSA. CDR3 size: 14 residues. Between the trimmed V and J ends, which lost 4 bases and 8 bases, there was a span of 14 bases. CDR3 amino acids: CASSSRLQTGELFF. CDR3 sequence (DNA): TGTGCCAGCAGCTCCCGACTCCAAACGGGGGAGCTGTTTTTT.

The rearrangement uses TRBV6-1 and TRBJ1-1, with TRBD1 matching 8 bases. V trimming: 8 bases; J trimming: 1 base; junction bases outside the gene matches: 9. The CDR3 runs 15 residues. Germline-derived CDR1 and CDR2 are MNHNS and SASEGT. The CDR3 region is CASRGGDRRNTEAFF. The CDR3 DNA sequence: TGTGCCAGCCGAGGTGGGGACAGGCGGAACACTGAAGCTTTCTTT.

The J gene is TRBJ1-2, the V gene TRBV30, with D possibly being TRBD1 (5 bases). V was cut by 0 bases and J by 7 bases, with 12 bases left in between. Germline loops: CDR1 GTSNPN, CDR2 SVGIG (reference sequence). The CDR3 has 13 amino acids. The DNA of the CDR3 is TGTGCCTGGAGTGTGCAGGGCGCGGCTGGCTACACCTTC. Amino acid sequence: CAWSVQGAAGYTF. Full variable domain (outside the CDR3, taken from reference TRBV30 and TRBJ1-2): SQTIHQWPATLVQPVGSPLSLECTVEGTSNPNLYWYRQAAGRGLQLLFYSVGIGQISSEVPQNLSASRPQDRQFILSSKKLLLSDSGFYLCAWSVQGAAGYTFGSGTRLTVV.